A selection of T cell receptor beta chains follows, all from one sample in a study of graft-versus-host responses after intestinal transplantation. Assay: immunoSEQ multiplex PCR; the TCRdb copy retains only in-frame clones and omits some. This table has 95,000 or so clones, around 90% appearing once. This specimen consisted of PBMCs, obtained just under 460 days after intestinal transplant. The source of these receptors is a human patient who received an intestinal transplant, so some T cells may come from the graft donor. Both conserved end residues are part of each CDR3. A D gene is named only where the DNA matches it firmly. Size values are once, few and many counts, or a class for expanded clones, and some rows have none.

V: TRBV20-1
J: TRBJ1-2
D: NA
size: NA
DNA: TGCAGTGCTATAATCCCCTGGGGCTACACCTTC
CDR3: CSAIIPWGYTF

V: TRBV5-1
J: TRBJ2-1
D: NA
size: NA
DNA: TGCGCCAGCAGCTTGGCCGGCGTCACTGACAATGAGCAGTTCTTC
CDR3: CASSLAGVTDNEQFF

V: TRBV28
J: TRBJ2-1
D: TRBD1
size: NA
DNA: TGTGCCAGCAGCCCAACCCGGACAGGGTACTACAATGAGCAGTTCTTC
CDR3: CASSPTRTGYYNEQFF

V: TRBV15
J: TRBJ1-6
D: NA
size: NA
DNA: TGTGCCACCAGCAGAGATGGGGGGAATTCACCCCTCCACTTT
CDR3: CATSRDGGNSPLHF

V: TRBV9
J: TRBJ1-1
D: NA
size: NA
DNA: TGTGCCAGCAGCCTTGGCAGGGGCACTGAAGCTTTCTTT
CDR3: CASSLGRGTEAFF

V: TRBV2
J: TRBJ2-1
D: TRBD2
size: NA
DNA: TGTGCCAGCAGTGATCTAGCGGGGGGCGCTAATGAGCAGTTCTTC
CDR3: CASSDLAGGANEQFF

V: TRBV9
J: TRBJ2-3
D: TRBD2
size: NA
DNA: TGTGCCAGCAGCGCCCGGGTGCTAGCGGGGGATACGCAGTATTTT
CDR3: CASSARVLAGDTQYF

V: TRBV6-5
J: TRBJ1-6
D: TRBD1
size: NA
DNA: TGTGCCAGCAGTTGGGCCGACAGGGGCAATTCACCCCTCCACTTT
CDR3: CASSWADRGNSPLHF

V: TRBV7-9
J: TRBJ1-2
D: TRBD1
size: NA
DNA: TGTGCCAGCAGCCCCGGGACAGGGGTCGGCGGCTACACCTTC
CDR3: CASSPGTGVGGYTF

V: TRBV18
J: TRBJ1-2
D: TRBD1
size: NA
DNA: TGTGCCAGCTCACCACTCGGACAGGCGGACTATGGCTACACCTTC
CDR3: CASSPLGQADYGYTF

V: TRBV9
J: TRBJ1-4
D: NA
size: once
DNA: TGTGCCAGCAGCCCGGAGGGGACTTCGGGGGAAAAACTGTTTTTT
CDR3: CASSPEGTSGEKLFF

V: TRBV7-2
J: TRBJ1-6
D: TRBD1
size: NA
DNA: TGTGCCAGCAGTCTATTGGGCCCCCGGACAGGGAGTTCACCCCTCCACTTT
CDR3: CASSLLGPRTGSSPLHF

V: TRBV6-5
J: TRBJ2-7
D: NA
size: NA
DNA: TGTGCCAGCAGTTTCTGGACGGGGAGCTCCTACGAGCAGTACTTC
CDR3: CASSFWTGSSYEQYF

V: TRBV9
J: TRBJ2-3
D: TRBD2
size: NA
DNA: TGTGCCAGCAGCGTAGAAGCTAGCGGGGGCCAGGGGGATACGCAGTATTTT
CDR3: CASSVEASGGQGDTQYF

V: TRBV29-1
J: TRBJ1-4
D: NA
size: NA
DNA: TGCAGCGCTCTCGGGGTAGGTGGTACTGAAAAACTGTTTTTT
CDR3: CSALGVGGTEKLFF

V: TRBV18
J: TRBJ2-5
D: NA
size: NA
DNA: TGTGCCAGCTCACGGTGGCAGGGATGGAGAGAGACCCAGTACTTC
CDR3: CASSRWQGWRETQYF

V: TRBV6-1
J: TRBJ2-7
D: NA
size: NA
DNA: TGTGCCAGCGTAGAACATGCGCTATCCTACGAGCAGTACTTC
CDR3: CASVEHALSYEQYF

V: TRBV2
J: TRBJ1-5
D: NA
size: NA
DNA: TGTGCCAGCAGTGACTCATTGGGGCAGTATCAGCCCCAGCATTTT
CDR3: CASSDSLGQYQPQHF

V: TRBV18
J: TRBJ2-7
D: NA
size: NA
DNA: TGTGCCAGCTCCCCTCTAGAGGTCTACGAGCAGTACTTC
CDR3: CASSPLEVYEQYF

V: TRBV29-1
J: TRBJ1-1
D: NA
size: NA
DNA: TGCAGCGTTGAATCTTTGGGATCAAGAGCTTTCTTT
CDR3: CSVESLGSRAFF

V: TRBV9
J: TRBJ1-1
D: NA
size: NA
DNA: TGTGCCAGCAGCGAGGCGGGCTACACTGAAGCTTTCTTT
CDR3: CASSEAGYTEAFF

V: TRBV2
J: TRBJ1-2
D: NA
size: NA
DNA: TGTGCCAGCATCGAGGGGCGGGGGCTTGGTGATGGCTACACCTTC
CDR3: CASIEGRGLGDGYTF

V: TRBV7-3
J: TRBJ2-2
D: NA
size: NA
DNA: TGTGCCAGCAGCTTAGTGGGGACGACGAACACCGGGGAGCTGTTTTTT
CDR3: CASSLVGTTNTGELFF

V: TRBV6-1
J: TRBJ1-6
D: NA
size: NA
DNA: TGTGCCAGCAGTGTCCAGGGGTATAATTCACCCCTCCACTTT
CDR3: CASSVQGYNSPLHF

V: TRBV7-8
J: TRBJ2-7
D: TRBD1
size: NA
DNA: TGTGCCAGCAGCTTAGGTTTCGGGACAGGCGACGAGCAGTACTTC
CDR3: CASSLGFGTGDEQYF

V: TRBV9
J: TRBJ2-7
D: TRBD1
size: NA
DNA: TGTGCCAGCAGCGTAGGGACAGGGCTTTACGAGCAGTACTTC
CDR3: CASSVGTGLYEQYF

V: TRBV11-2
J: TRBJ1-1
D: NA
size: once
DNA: TGTGCCAGCAGCTTAGCCTTGGTGGGGCTGGTGAACACTGAAGCTTTCTTT
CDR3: CASSLALVGLVNTEAFF

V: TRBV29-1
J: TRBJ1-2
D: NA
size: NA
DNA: TGCAGCGTTTTTCCCCAGGACAAGCCAGACTATGGCTACACCTTC
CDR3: CSVFPQDKPDYGYTF

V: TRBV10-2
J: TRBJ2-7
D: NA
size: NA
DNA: TGCGCCAGCGGGTTTTGGGCAGGCGAGCAGTACTTC
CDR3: CASGFWAGEQYF

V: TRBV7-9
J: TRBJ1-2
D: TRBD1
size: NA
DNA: TGTGCCAGCAGCCGTTCGGGACAGGGAGGCTATGGCTACACCTTC
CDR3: CASSRSGQGGYGYTF

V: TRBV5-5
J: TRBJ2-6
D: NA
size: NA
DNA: TGTGCCAGCAGCTTGGGGGTGTCTGGGGCCAACGTCCTGACTTTC
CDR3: CASSLGVSGANVLTF

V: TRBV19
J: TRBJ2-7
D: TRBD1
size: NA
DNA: TGTGCCAGTAGTACCCGGGACAGCACCTACGAGCAGTACTTC
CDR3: CASSTRDSTYEQYF

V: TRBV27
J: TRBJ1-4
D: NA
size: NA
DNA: TGTGCCAGCAGCCTGACAGCCACAACTAATGAAAAACTGTTTTTT
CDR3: CASSLTATTNEKLFF

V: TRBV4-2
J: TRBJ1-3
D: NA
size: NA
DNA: TGTGCCAGCAGCCAGTCGGGGGGGTACTCTGGAAACACCATATATTTT
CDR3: CASSQSGGYSGNTIYF

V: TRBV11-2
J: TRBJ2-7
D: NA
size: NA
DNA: TGTGCCAGCAGCTCCTACGAGCAGTACTTC
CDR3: CASSSYEQYF

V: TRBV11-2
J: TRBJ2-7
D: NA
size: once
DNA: TGTGCCAGCACCACCCTCTTCCACGAGCAGTACTTC
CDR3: CASTTLFHEQYF

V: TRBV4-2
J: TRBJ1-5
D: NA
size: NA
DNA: TGTGCCAGCAGCCAGAAAGAAGAAGCCGGGCCCCCCTCTGGGAATCAGCCCCAGCATTTT
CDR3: CASSQKEEAGPPSGNQPQHF

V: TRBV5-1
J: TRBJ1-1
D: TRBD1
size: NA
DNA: TGCGCCAGCAGCACAGGGGGTTCGTTGTCGAACACTGAAGCTTTCTTT
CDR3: CASSTGGSLSNTEAFF

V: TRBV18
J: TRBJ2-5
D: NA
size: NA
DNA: TGTGCCAGCTCAGACCAAGAGACCCAGTACTTC
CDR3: CASSDQETQYF

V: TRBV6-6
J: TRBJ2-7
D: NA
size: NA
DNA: TGTGCCAGCCGCGTAGTGGGCGAGCAGTACTTC
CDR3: CASRVVGEQYF